The next 30 T cell receptor beta chains were all read from a single sample in a study of breast tumors, draining lymph nodes, adjacent tissues listed by TCRdb under 2016. The method behind the library was multiplex PCR. Sequencing took place on an Illumina HiSeq 2000. The public reads were reanalyzed by TCRdb: fastp trimming at Q25, MiXCR alignment, in-frame beta chains only. CDR3 protein duplicates are merged, each entry listing the most common genes and DNA. The sample has 150,000 to 200,000 distinct CDR3 sequences on record, roughly a third of them singletons. The ten largest clones capture approximately 3.9% of the sample. The axillary draining lymph nodes of breast cancer patients were the source of the lymph node samples. Sequencing was carried out using axillary lymph node tissue. The receptors here all came from a female donor with breast cancer. Some clones in this sample may be carry-over from other donors' samples.

To note about this clonotype: The missing conserved phenylalanine or tryptophan at the end of this CDR3 makes a read error likely. The chain carries TRBV15 and TRBJ1-2; D not certain. With 5 bases removed from V and 3 bases from J, the gap between germline ends came to 10 bases. The CDR3 is 13 amino acids. CDR1 is LNHNV and CDR2 is YYDKDF in the germline V gene (reference sequence). CDR3 region: CATSGVEHYGYTI. Here the CDR3 DNA reads TGTGCCACCAGCGGAGTCGAGCACTATGGCTACACCATC.

Many counts were recorded for this clonotype. J is TRBJ1-5 and V is TRBV20-1; TRBD1 agrees at 8 bases. The V segment lost 0 bases and the J segment 5 bases; nucleotides outside the gene matches: 6. CDR1 and CDR2 from the germline V gene are DFQATT and SNEGSKA (reference sequence). The CDR3 loop spans 15 amino acids. The CDR3 nucleotides are TGCAGTGCTAGAGATTTCGCGGGACAGGATCAGCCCCAGCATTTT. It encodes CSARDFAGQDQPQHF.

This clonotype was detected many times. The V and J genes are TRBV2 and TRBJ1-6, with 8 bases identical to TRBD1. Losses at the gene ends were 4 bases for V and 10 bases for J; bases not matched to a gene: 6. Germline CDR1 and CDR2: SNHLY and FYNNEI. The CDR3 loop spans 14 amino acids. The CDR3 DNA sequence: TGTGCCAGCAGTGGACAGGGGATAGGGTCACCCCTCCACTTT. Its protein product is CASSGQGIGSPLHF.

This clonotype was counted a single time. The junction departs from the called germline gene at one end, perhaps through a read error. The chain employs TRBV7-9 and TRBJ2-7; TRBD1 is a possible D gene (5 bases). CDR1 and CDR2 from the germline V gene are SEHNR and FQNEAQ (reference sequence). This CDR3 is 13 amino acids long. This CDR3 reads CASSLEAGNKQYF. The CDR3, as DNA: TGCGCCAGCAGCTTAGAGGCAGGGAACAAGCAGTACTTC. Full variable domain (missing parts from reference TRBV7-9 and TRBJ2-7): DTGVSQNPRHKITKRGQNVTFRCDPISEHNRLYWYRQTLGQGPEFLTYFQNEAQLEKSRLLSDRFSAERPKGSFSTLEIQRTEQGDSAMYLCASSLEAGNKQYFGPGTRLTVT.

Of note for this clonotype: A much larger clone lies one base from this, so it may be a read error. This chain uses TRBV6-2 or TRBV6-3 with TRBJ2-5, with D perhaps matching TRBD2 (6 bases). The CDR3 loop spans 14 amino acids. Germline assignment: CDR1 MNHEY and CDR2 SVGEGT. V was pared by 5 bases and J by 3 bases, with 13 bases between. In DNA form, the CDR3 reads TGTGCCAGCAGTCACTTTGGAGGGAAAGAGACCCAGTACTTC. This encodes CASSHFGGKETQYF.

This clonotype was picked up a small number of times. A much larger clone sits a single nucleotide away, making a read error possible. The CDR3 nucleotides read TGTACCAGCAGCGTAGGATTACAGGTCGGTGGCAATGAGCAGTTCTTC. Protein: CTSSVGLQVGGNEQFF. The rearrangement uses TRBV9 and TRBJ2-1; D possibly corresponds to TRBD1 (5 bases). Germline-derived CDR1 and CDR2 are SGDLS and YYNGEE. The CDR3 contains 16 residues.

This clonotype was recorded at least ten times. V gene TRBV19 combines with J gene TRBJ1-5; D not resolved. The CDR3 has 16 residues. Germline values: CDR1 LNHDA, CDR2 SQIVND (reference sequence). V lost 5 bases and J 0 bases, leaving 14 bases between the germline ends. The CDR3 DNA reads as TGTGCCAGTAGTCCAATCCTGCCAGATAGCAATCAGCCCCAGCATTTT. As protein: CASSPILPDSNQPQHF.

The chain combines TRBV27 with TRBJ1-1; D possibly corresponds to TRBD1 (6 bases). This CDR3 contains 16 residues. V was cut by 0 bases and J by 0 bases, with 11 bases left in between. Per germline, CDR1 MNHEY and CDR2 SMNVEV (reference sequence). The CDR3 DNA reads TGTGCCAGCAGTTTATCCGGACAGATAATGAACACTGAAGCTTTCTTT. Translation: CASSLSGQIMNTEAFF.

This clonotype was observed many times. The rearrangement joins TRBV19 to TRBJ2-7; 7 bases match TRBD2. CDR1 LNHDA and CDR2 SQIVND come from the germline V gene (reference sequence). This CDR3 spans 15 amino acids. The trim removed 1 base at V and 3 bases at J, leaving 6 bases unmatched. The CDR3 DNA reads TGTGCCAGTAGTATAGGGGCAGCGGGGAACTACGAGCAGTACTTC. As protein: CASSIGAAGNYEQYF. The full variable domain, its missing parts supplied by reference TRBV19 and TRBJ2-7, is DGGITQSPKYLFRKEGQNVTLSCEQNLNHDAMYWYRQDPGQGLRLIYYSQIVNDFQKGDIAEGYSVSREKKESFPLTVTSAQKNPTAFYLCASSIGAAGNYEQYFGPGTRLTVT.

This clonotype was detected many times. This chain uses TRBV3-2 with TRBJ2-7. TRBV3-2 is annotated as a pseudogene. This CDR3 is 13 amino acids long. The CDR3 spells CASSQNRPYEQYF. CDR3 in DNA: TGTGCCAGCAGCCAAAATAGGCCCTACGAGCAGTACTTC.

In the case of this clonotype: This CDR3 is missing its conserved last phenylalanine or tryptophan, likely due to a read error. Because the CDR3's place on the DNA is in doubt, the DNA is left out and the CDR3 is given as listed by TCRdb. The chain joins TRBV7-2 to TRBJ2-1. Per the germline V gene, CDR1 is SGHTA and CDR2 is FQGNSA. Termini included, the CDR3 measures 10 amino acids. The CDR3 here is CASSLDPFGV.

This clonotype was detected ten times or more. The rearrangement links TRBV30 to TRBJ1-2; D is unclear. V was shortened by 4 bases and J by 4 bases, with 7 bases between the two germline ends. The CDR3 sequence is 11 residues long. Germline V CDR1 and CDR2: GTSNPN, SVGIG (reference sequence). This CDR3 is CAWKRGYGYTF. The CDR3 DNA is TGTGCCTGGAAGCGCGGCTATGGCTACACCTTC.

V is TRBV9 and J is TRBJ2-1, with D possibly TRBD2 on 5 matching bases. CDR3 length equals 13 residues. The germline V and J ends were trimmed by 5 bases and 5 bases, with 11 bases remaining between them. CDR1 and CDR2 (germline): SGDLS, YYNGEE. The CDR3 coding sequence is TGTGCCAGCAGTAGCGTTGGAGACAATGAGCAGTTCTTC. Residues: CASSSVGDNEQFF.

V and J are TRBV5-1 and TRBJ1-1, with a weak D call TRBD1 (5 bases). Germline CDR1 is SGHRS and CDR2 is YFSETQ. This CDR3 is 14 amino acids long. V lost 0 bases and J 0 bases, leaving 6 bases between the germline ends. CDR3 sequence (DNA): TGCGCCAGCAGCTTGGACAGGATGAACACTGAAGCTTTCTTT. Protein: CASSLDRMNTEAFF.

CDR3 sequence (DNA): TGTGCCAGCAGCGCAGGAGGAATCAACTATGGCTACACCTTC. Its translation: CASSAGGINYGYTF. This chain links TRBV7-9 with TRBJ1-2, with unresolved D. Looked up from germline, CDR1 is SEHNR and CDR2 is FQNEAQ (reference sequence). V lost 5 bases and J 2 bases, leaving 12 bases between the germline ends. CDR3 length equals 14 residues. The full variable domain, its missing parts supplied by reference TRBV7-9 and TRBJ1-2, is DTGVSQNPRHKITKRGQNVTFRCDPISEHNRLYWYRQTLGQGPEFLTYFQNEAQLEKSRLLSDRFSAERPKGSFSTLEIQRTEQGDSAMYLCASSAGGINYGYTFGSGTRLTVV.

At least ten counts were recorded for this clonotype. The chain has TRBV4-2 and TRBJ2-5; D gene unclear. Germline CDR1 and CDR2: LGHNA and YNFKEQ. V dropped 4 bases and J dropped 1 base, with 13 bases sitting between them. CDR3 length equals 15 residues. CDR3 nucleotides: TGTGCCAGCAGCCGCTCTCGGGCCGCCCAAGAGACCCAGTACTTC. It is translated as CASSRSRAAQETQYF.

In the case of this clonotype: At one end the junction does not follow the germline gene, possibly because of a read error. This chain uses TRBV2 with TRBJ2-7, with D possibly matching TRBD1 (5 bases). Germline assignment: CDR1 SNHLY and CDR2 FYNNEI. This CDR3 is built from 11 residues. CDR3 DNA sequence: TGTGCCAGCAATGAATTGACAGAGCAGTACTTT. Translation gives CASNELTEQYF.

The rearrangement links TRBV19 to TRBJ1-5; D is uncertain. V was clipped by 5 bases and J by 5 bases, with 13 bases between them. Germline V gene data show CDR1 as LNHDA and CDR2 as SQIVND (reference sequence). The CDR3 runs to 14 residues. The CDR3 DNA follows: TGTGCCAGTAGTGAGGGAGCAGCTTATCAGCCCCAGCATTTT. Residues: CASSEGAAYQPQHF. Full variable domain (outside the CDR3, taken from reference TRBV19 and TRBJ1-5): DGGITQSPKYLFRKEGQNVTLSCEQNLNHDAMYWYRQDPGQGLRLIYYSQIVNDFQKGDIAEGYSVSREKKESFPLTVTSAQKNPTAFYLCASSEGAAYQPQHFGDGTRLSIL.

The rearrangement joins TRBV12-3 or TRBV12-4 to TRBJ2-3, with 14 bases identical to TRBD2. The CDR3 has 16 residues. V was pared by 4 bases and J by 2 bases, with 2 bases of the junction left unmatched. The CDR3 sequence: CASSSGLAGATDTQYF. DNA for the CDR3: TGTGCCAGCAGTTCGGGACTAGCGGGGGCCACAGATACGCAGTATTTT.

This clonotype appeared many times. The gene calls are TRBV7-9 and TRBJ2-3; D not certain. Germline assignment: CDR1 SEHNR and CDR2 FQNEAQ (reference sequence). V dropped 5 bases and J dropped 2 bases, with 8 bases sitting between them. The CDR3 loop spans 13 amino acids. The CDR3 loop is CASSASVTDTQYF. In DNA, the CDR3 is TGTGCCAGCAGCGCCTCTGTCACAGATACGCAGTATTTT. The full variable domain, its missing parts supplied by reference TRBV7-9 and TRBJ2-3, is DTGVSQNPRHKITKRGQNVTFRCDPISEHNRLYWYRQTLGQGPEFLTYFQNEAQLEKSRLLSDRFSAERPKGSFSTLEIQRTEQGDSAMYLCASSASVTDTQYFGPGTRLTVL.

J is TRBJ2-3 and V is TRBV2; 15 nucleotides align to TRBD2. This CDR3 has 16 amino acids. J was trimmed by 0 bases and V by 10 bases; bases with no gene match: 5. Per the germline V gene, CDR1 is SNHLY and CDR2 is FYNNEI. DNA for the CDR3: TGTGCCATCGGACTAGCGGGGGGGGGAAGCACAGATACGCAGTATTTT. This sequence encodes CAIGLAGGGSTDTQYF.

The table lists this clonotype with many counts. The gene calls are TRBV2 and TRBJ2-7; no definite D call. Germline V gene data show CDR1 as SNHLY and CDR2 as FYNNEI. With 6 bases removed from V and 4 bases from J, the gap between germline ends came to 10 bases. The CDR3 is 12 amino acids. CDR3 sequence reads: CASRARMYEQYF. The CDR3 region has the DNA TGTGCCAGCAGGGCCCGGATGTACGAGCAGTACTTC.

At least ten counts were recorded for this clonotype. This clone may be a read error of a much larger clone one base away. V gene TRBV20-1 combines with J gene TRBJ2-7; D gene ambiguous. This CDR3 is 11 amino acids long. CDR1 and CDR2 from the germline V gene are DFQATT and SNEGSKA (reference sequence). The CDR3 nucleotides read TGCAGTGCTATTTCTAAGCCCCAGCAGTCCTTC. Amino acids: CSAISKPQQSF.

The chain has TRBV4-1 and TRBJ1-1; D gene ambiguous. The CDR3 has 12 residues. Per germline, CDR1 MGHRA and CDR2 YSYEKL. Trimming cost V 4 bases and J 7 bases, with 10 bases left between them. The CDR3 DNA reads TGCGCCAGCAGCCCTGGATGGAGTGAAGCTTTCTTT. Protein sequence: CASSPGWSEAFF.

This clonotype appeared many times. The chain couples TRBV12-3 or TRBV12-4 to TRBJ2-3; TRBD2 matches 8 bases. J gave up 1 base and V 6 bases, and 18 bases lay outside the gene matches. The CDR3 runs to 19 residues. The CDR3 DNA sequence: TGTGCCAGCAGCCTCCTCGTGTCTCCCGGGACTAGGGGCACAGATACGCAGTATTTT. Its translation: CASSLLVSPGTRGTDTQYF.

In this sample, this clonotype turned up many times. The genes are TRBV10-2 and TRBJ2-7, with TRBD2 matching over 11 bases. Germline V CDR1 and CDR2: WSHSY, SAAADI. The CDR3 is 15 amino acids. After removal of 8 bases from V and 1 base from J, the junction contained 7 bases not matched to a gene. The CDR3 region has the DNA TGCGCCAGCGACTCCCGGACTAGCGGGTCCTACGAGCAGTACTTC. Encoded protein: CASDSRTSGSYEQYF.

In the case of this clonotype: This clone may be a read error of a much larger clone one base away. The chain uses TRBV29-1 and TRBJ1-1; D gene ambiguous. The germline V gene encodes CDR1 SQVTM and CDR2 ANQGSEA. The CDR3 is made up of 16 amino acids. The CDR3: CGVEDARRKRDTEAFF. CDR3 sequence (DNA): TGCGGCGTTGAAGATGCCCGACGTAAAAGGGACACTGAAGCTTTCTTT.

A few counts support this clonotype. V is TRBV30 and J is TRBJ1-1; the D is unclear. Germline V gene lookup returns CDR1 GTSNPN and CDR2 SVGIG (reference sequence). The CDR3 is made up of 12 amino acids. Between the trimmed V and J ends, which lost 3 bases and 12 bases, there was a span of 17 bases. CDR3 nucleotide sequence: TGTGCCTGGAGCCTGGGCCCCGTGGGAACTTTCTTT. Its protein is CAWSLGPVGTFF.

With regard to this clonotype: A read error is possible here, since a much larger clone lies one base away. Given the absence of the conserved phenylalanine or tryptophan at the CDR3 end, a read error is likely. The chain is built from TRBV3-1 and TRBJ1-3, with 8 bases aligning to TRBD1. Germline CDR1 reads LGHDT; CDR2 reads YNNKEL (reference sequence). J lost 4 bases, V lost 2 bases, and 1 base had no gene match. This CDR3 region has 14 residues. The CDR3 protein is CASSQRQGGNTIYL. The CDR3 nucleotides read TGTGCCAGCAGCCAACGACAGGGGGGAAACACCATATATCTT.

This clonotype was picked up one time. The gene calls are TRBV24-1 and TRBJ2-7; maybe TRBD1 (9 bases). CDR1 KGHDR and CDR2 SFDVKD come from the germline V gene. CDR3 length: 16 residues. V was clipped by 4 bases and J by 8 bases, with 23 bases between them. In nucleotides, the CDR3 is TGTGCCACCAGTGAGCCCCAGGGACAGGGACTAGAGAAGCAGTACTTC. It codes for CATSEPQGQGLEKQYF.